The clone carrying this TCR beta chain has a single count. The data were produced by immunoSEQ multiplex PCR, yet TCRdb's version contains in-frame clones alone and is incomplete. The sample holds 120,000 or so clones, approximately 90% seen once. This record comes from a study of T cell responses to AZD1222 COVID-19 vaccine. There are 15 residues in the CDR3. The V and J ends lost 3 bases and 2 bases respectively, with 17 bases between them. The germline CDR1 and CDR2 sequences are DFQATT and SNEGSKA (reference sequence). The chain has TRBV20-1 and TRBJ2-7; no clear D gene. Sequencing was performed on peripheral blood, taken 28 days after the second AZD1222 dose. This receptor was taken from an adult who received the AZD1222 COVID-19 vaccine. The CDR3 bases are TGCAGTGCTAGTAACGCGGCAGGTCAAACCTACGAGCAGTACTTC. Its protein product is CSASNAAGQTYEQYF.